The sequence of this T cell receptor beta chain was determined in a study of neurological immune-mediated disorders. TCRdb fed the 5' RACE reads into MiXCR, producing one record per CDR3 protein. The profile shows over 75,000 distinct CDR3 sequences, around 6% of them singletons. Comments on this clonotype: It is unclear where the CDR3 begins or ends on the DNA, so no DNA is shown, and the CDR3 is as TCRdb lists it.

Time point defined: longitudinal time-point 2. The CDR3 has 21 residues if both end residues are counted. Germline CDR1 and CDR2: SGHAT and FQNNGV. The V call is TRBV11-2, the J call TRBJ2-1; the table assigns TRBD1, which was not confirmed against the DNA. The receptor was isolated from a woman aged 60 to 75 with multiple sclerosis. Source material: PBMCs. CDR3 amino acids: CASSFYICSAGRGTGNNEQFF.